The clone carrying this T cell receptor beta chain appeared many times. What it binds is unknown. This sample is drawn from a study of T-cell reconstitution after alpha-beta-depleted transplantation in children. The TCRbeta library incorporated unique molecular identifiers. TCRdb re-called the PCR reads through MiXCR, storing one row per CDR3 protein. The data show about 200,000 distinct CDR3 sequences, with roughly 7.1% seen just once and roughly 6% held by the top ten. The length of the CDR3 is 17 residues. Trimming took off 0 bases at V and 4 bases at J, with 16 bases between the two ends. CDR1 is MNHEY, CDR2 SVGAGI, per germline. Findings of the study overall: Among T cells one year after transplant, newly produced cells accounted for most counts and diversity. After transplant, at about two months, alpha-beta T cells were reportedly derived from several hundred expanded graft clones.

Source: PBMCs, taken before TCRalphabeta/CD19-depleted stem cell transplant. This sequence originates from a boy aged 2 to 9 with acute lymphoblastic leukemia, due to receive a stem cell transplant. The rearrangement uses TRBV6-5 and TRBJ2-1; D is undetermined. In nucleotides, the CDR3 is TGTGCCAGCAGTTACTCCACCCAGGTCGACGGGTACAATGAGCAGTTCTTC. It yields the protein CASSYSTQVDGYNEQFF.